These 8 T cell receptor beta chains were sequenced from one sample in a study of persistence of HIV-infected CD4 T cells. This was the immunoSEQ version 4 assay in survey mode. Data came from immunoSEQ multiplex PCR; TCRdb stores just in-frame clones and leaves some out. The data contain around 39,000 clones, about 81% of them singletons. The stimulus was an HIV-1 Gag 15-mer peptide pool, about 1 ug/peptide/mL. Sorted nonresponding memory CD4+ T cells were CD40L-negative, CD69-negative, CD45RO-high. Their recognized antigens are unknown. Source: cultured CD4+ T cells from PBMCs, taken from a patient who received antiretroviral therapy. The source of these receptors is an adult with HIV. The donor label of this sample is uncertain.

The V and J genes are TRBV19 and TRBJ2-2, with 8 bases that match TRBD1. Germline CDR1 and CDR2: LNHDA and SQIVND (reference sequence). This CDR3 comprises 16 residues. The J segment lost 4 bases and the V segment lost 6 bases, leaving 10 bases of the junction unmatched. The CDR3 region has the DNA TGTGCCAGTAGGCCAAGCTCAGGGGGCCCCACCGGGGAGCTGTTTTTT. It is translated as CASRPSSGGPTGELFF.

This clone was found once. The V call is TRBV10-2, the J call TRBJ1-1, with D tentatively TRBD1 (5 bases). This CDR3 is built from 16 residues. Germline CDR1 and CDR2: WSHSY and SAAADI. Trimming left V 0 bases short and J 3 bases short, with 14 bases between. CDR3 sequence: CASSESKASRDTEAFF. The CDR3 DNA is TGCGCCAGCAGTGAGTCGAAGGCGAGCAGGGACACTGAAGCTTTCTTT.

This clone turned up a few times. In nucleotides, the CDR3 is TGTGCCAGCTCACCACAGGGAAGATCGGAGGGCTACACCTTC. Translation: CASSPQGRSEGYTF. V usage is TRBV18 and J usage is TRBJ1-2, with D unresolved. The CDR3 consists of 14 residues. Per germline, CDR1 KGHSH and CDR2 LQKENI. V was cut by 1 base and J by 8 bases, with 14 bases left in between.

The chain combines TRBV7-2 with TRBJ2-7, with 11 bases identical to TRBD2. The germline V gene has CDR1 SGHTA and CDR2 FQGNSA. J gave up 0 bases and V 4 bases, and 5 bases lay outside the gene matches. The CDR3 length is 16 residues. The chain's CDR3 is CASSYELAGASYEQYV. Written as DNA, the CDR3 is TGTGCCAGCAGCTACGAACTAGCGGGGGCCTCCTACGAGCAGTACGTC.

The chain is built from TRBV15 and TRBJ1-2; 8 nucleotides agree with TRBD1. This CDR3 spans 23 amino acids. Germline values: CDR1 LNHNV, CDR2 YYDKDF (reference sequence). V dropped 0 bases and J dropped 5; count of bases not matched to a gene: 29. The CDR3 loop reads CATSRDLWSNQDRVPPVPYGYTF. The CDR3 region has the DNA TGTGCCACCAGCAGAGATCTATGGTCTAACCAGGACAGGGTCCCGCCGGTCCCATATGGCTACACCTTC.

The rearrangement uses TRBV4-1 and TRBJ2-7, with 11 bases that match TRBD1. Looked up from germline, CDR1 is MGHRA and CDR2 is YSYEKL. This CDR3 has 16 residues. The V segment lost 1 base and the J segment 3 bases; nucleotides outside the gene matches: 5. In nucleotides, the CDR3 is TGCGCCAGCAGCCAAGTCCTGGGACAGGGGGTCTACGAGCAGTACTTC. As protein: CASSQVLGQGVYEQYF.

This clone was recorded a few times. This chain joins TRBV6-2 or TRBV6-3 and TRBJ1-1; D unresolved. The CDR3 length is 11 residues. Between the trimmed V and J ends, which lost 6 bases and 8 bases, there was a span of 10 bases. Per germline, CDR1 MNHEY and CDR2 SVGEGT. The DNA for the CDR3 is TGTGCCAGCAGCCAAGGGAGGGAAGCTTTCTTT. Translated: CASSQGREAFF.

CDR3 region: CSGLAGGEQFF. The DNA for the CDR3 is TGCAGCGGCCTAGCGGGGGGTGAGCAGTTCTTC. The V gene is TRBV29-1, the J gene TRBJ2-1; 11 bases agree with TRBD2. The germline gives CDR1 SQVTM, CDR2 ANQGSEA. The trim removed 7 bases at V and 9 bases at J, leaving 2 bases unmatched. The CDR3 totals 11 residues.